Given below is one T cell receptor beta chain in context. Antigen unknown. Per the germline V gene, CDR1 is WNHNN and CDR2 is SYGVQD (reference sequence). V lost 9 bases to trimming and J lost 4 bases; unmatched junction nucleotides: 5. This CDR3 has 16 amino acids. These data are taken from a study of CD8 T cell repertoires and HIV-1 epitope variants. Background on the study: Each of Twenty-five Gag and Nef epitope peptides stimulated a separate culture.

Here immunoSEQ multiplex PCR was the method, and the copy in TCRdb shows in-frame clones only, minus some. Of more than 6,500 clones detected, about 62% appear once; the ten largest clones hold roughly 39%. Sequenced sample: cultured CD8+ T cells derived from PBMCs. The sequence came from a male donor with HIV. The rearrangement links TRBV10-1 to TRBJ2-6; 14 positions agree with TRBD2. CDR3 DNA sequence: TGCGCCAGGATGGGACTAGCGGGAGCGGGGGCCAACGTCCTGACTTTC. Its protein is CARMGLAGAGANVLTF.